This is a list of T cell receptor beta chains from one sample in a study of blood T cell repertoires in COVID-19. Method: immunoSEQ multiplex PCR; TCRdb's copy keeps in-frame clones and lacks some. The data contain hundreds of thousands of clones, about 86% of them singletons. The source material was PBMCs or T cells enriched from blood (not recorded which). The receptors were gathered from a woman aged 40 to 49 with acute COVID-19. Both conserved end residues are part of each CDR3. Each record gives: D gene, V gene, J gene, CDR3 length, clone size, CDR3 DNA, CDR3 protein. The D gene is left open where the match is weak. Where a row states a size, it is once, few, many or the class of an expanded clone; other rows omit it.

TRBD2	TRBV9	TRBJ2-2	14	.	TGTGCCAGCAGCGCCGGGACTATCTCCGGGGAGCTGTTTTTT	CASSAGTISGELFF
TRBD2	TRBV28	TRBJ2-7	15	.	TGTGCCAGCAGTTTATCCAGGTTTAGCGGGAACGAGCAGTACTTC	CASSLSRFSGNEQYF
.	TRBV4-1	TRBJ2-2	16	.	TGCGCCAGCAGCCAAGTTTGGGGCCCTGGGGCCGGGGAGCTGTTTTTT	CASSQVWGPGAGELFF
TRBD2	TRBV11-3	TRBJ2-4	20	.	TGTGCCAGCAGCTGGACTAGCGGCAAGGGGACGGCGGCTTCGGGAAACATTCAGTACTTC	CASSWTSGKGTAASGNIQYF
TRBD1	TRBV6-5	TRBJ2-1	15	.	TGTGCCAGCAGTTACGACAGGGTTCAGTACAATGAGCAGTTCTTC	CASSYDRVQYNEQFF
.	TRBV2	TRBJ1-5	13	.	TGTGCCAGCAATCCGGGGATCGGGCAGCCCCAGCATTTT	CASNPGIGQPQHF
TRBD2	TRBV19	TRBJ2-2	17	once	TGTGCCAGTACCACGGGACTAGCGGGAGGGCCCCACGGGGAGCTGTTTTTT	CASTTGLAGGPHGELFF
TRBD2	TRBV11-2	TRBJ2-3	19	.	TGTGCCAGCAGCTTAGTTCACCTAGCGGGAGGAGGTCACACAGATACGCAGTATTTT	CASSLVHLAGGGHTDTQYF
.	TRBV28	TRBJ2-6	15	few	TGTGCCAGCAGTTTATTGAGCTCTGGGGCCAACGTCCTGACTTTC	CASSLLSSGANVLTF
.	TRBV19	TRBJ2-2	14	.	TGTGCCAGTAGCCCCCCGGGGAGATCCGGGGAGCTGTTTTTT	CASSPPGRSGELFF
TRBD2	TRBV24-1	TRBJ2-1	16	.	TGTGCCACCAGTGATTTGCCGGGAGGAGGATACGATGAGCAGTTCTTC	CATSDLPGGGYDEQFF
TRBD2	TRBV9	TRBJ2-2	17	.	TGTGCCAGCAGCACCGGACTAGCGGGAGTCAGCACCGGGGAGCTGTTTTTT	CASSTGLAGVSTGELFF
.	TRBV28	TRBJ2-4	15	.	TGTGCCAGCAGTTTGGGGGGAGTGGCCAAAAACATTCAGTACTTC	CASSLGGVAKNIQYF
.	TRBV28	TRBJ2-1	12	.	TGTGCCAGCTCCGCTAGCTTGAATGAGCAGTTCTTC	CASSASLNEQFF
.	TRBV24-1	TRBJ1-5	13	.	TGTGCCACCAGTGATTCCAGGGCCCAGCCCCAGCATTTT	CATSDSRAQPQHF
.	TRBV28	TRBJ2-3	15	.	TGTGCCAGCAGTTTAGTAGAGTTGGGCACAGATACGCAGTATTTT	CASSLVELGTDTQYF
TRBD2	TRBV27	TRBJ2-1	15	.	TGTGCCAGTTTGGGCCTAGCGGTCCTCCCGGGAGAGCAGTTCTTC	CASLGLAVLPGEQFF
TRBD1	TRBV2	TRBJ1-2	14	.	TGTGCCAGCAGTGACCGGGACAGGGTAGGAGGCTACACCTTC	CASSDRDRVGGYTF
TRBD1	TRBV6-5	TRBJ2-7	15	.	TGTGCCAGCAGTACAGGGGGGACAGTCGGCTACGAGCAGTACTTC	CASSTGGTVGYEQYF
TRBD2	TRBV2	TRBJ2-1	16	.	TGTGCCAGCAGACCCGGACTAGCAGGCTCCTACAATGAGCAGTTCTTC	CASRPGLAGSYNEQFF
TRBD1	TRBV5-6	TRBJ1-6	14	.	TGTGCCAGCAGCCCCCGGGACAGAAATTCACCCCTCCACTTT	CASSPRDRNSPLHF
.	TRBV7-9	TRBJ2-6	16	.	TGTGCCAGCAGCTTAACCGACAGACCTGGGGCCAACGTCCTGACTTTC	CASSLTDRPGANVLTF
TRBD1	TRBV3-1/TRBV3-2	TRBJ1-5	13	.	TGTGCCAGCAGCCAAGAGGGGGGCAGGGGGGAGCATTTT	CASSQEGGRGEHF
TRBD1	TRBV27	TRBJ1-2	13	.	TGTGCCAGCATCGGACAGGGTACCTATGGCTACACCTTC	CASIGQGTYGYTF
.	TRBV2	TRBJ1-1	12	.	TGTGCCAGCAGTCAGGGGAACACTGAAGCTTTCTTT	CASSQGNTEAFF
.	TRBV27	TRBJ2-7	13	few	TGTGCCAGCAGCCTAGGGCCAGGAGGCGAGCAGTACTTC	CASSLGPGGEQYF
TRBD2	TRBV7-8	TRBJ2-7	13	.	TGTGCCAGCAGCCAAGGACTAGCCTACGAGCAGTACTTC	CASSQGLAYEQYF
.	TRBV6-5	TRBJ2-3	13	.	TGTGCCAGCAGTCCAGGTTTTACAGATACGCAGTATTTT	CASSPGFTDTQYF
TRBD2	TRBV6-4	TRBJ2-7	15	.	TGTGCCAGCAGTCTCGGGAGCGGGAGGGCCTTCGAGCAGTACTTC	CASSLGSGRAFEQYF
.	TRBV7-2	TRBJ2-7	14	.	TGTGCCAGCAGCCCGCGGACTGTCAATTACGAGCAGTACTTC	CASSPRTVNYEQYF
TRBD2	TRBV28	TRBJ2-7	15	few	TGTGCCAGCTGGAAACGGGAGGCGGGCTCCTACGAGCAGTACTTC	CASWKREAGSYEQYF
TRBD1	TRBV27	TRBJ1-2	21	.	TGTGCCAGCAGTTTTAGCCGGGGGTCGACAGGGATTGGAATCGTCCCATATGGCTACACCTTC	CASSFSRGSTGIGIVPYGYTF
TRBD1	TRBV29-1	TRBJ1-2	14	.	TGCAGCGCCGAGGACAGGCGACAAGGCTATGGCTACACCTTC	CSAEDRRQGYGYTF
TRBD1	TRBV12-5	TRBJ1-4	15	.	TGTGCTAGTGGTTTGACCGGGACAGGGGGTGAAAAACTGTTTTTT	CASGLTGTGGEKLFF
TRBD1	TRBV13	TRBJ1-1	15	.	TGTGCCAGCAGCTTACCCAGGGGGAGGAACACTGAAGCTTTCTTT	CASSLPRGRNTEAFF
TRBD2	TRBV4-3	TRBJ2-7	15	few	TGCGCCAGCAGCCCTGGGACTAGCGGAGCCTACGAGCAGTACTTC	CASSPGTSGAYEQYF
.	TRBV2	TRBJ1-5	13	.	TGTGCCAGCAGTAGCGATAGCAATCAGCCCCAGCATTTT	CASSSDSNQPQHF
TRBD1	TRBV9	TRBJ1-1	15	.	TGTGCCAGCAGGCGCACCGGGACAGGGAACACTGAAGCTTTCTTT	CASRRTGTGNTEAFF
.	TRBV11-1	TRBJ2-1	16	.	TGTGCCAGCAGCTCCTCCTGGGGCGAGTCCTACAATGAGCAGTTCTTC	CASSSSWGESYNEQFF
.	TRBV12-2	TRBJ1-1	14	.	TGTGCAAGTCGCTTAGTGCTGGGGGCCACTGAAGCTTTCTTT	CASRLVLGATEAFF
.	TRBV4-3	TRBJ1-2	13	once	TGCGCCAGCAGCCAAGATTTCAGGGATGGCTACACCTTC	CASSQDFRDGYTF
TRBD1	TRBV7-9	TRBJ1-1	17	once	TGTGCCAGCAGCTCCACTCGAAGACAGGGGGATAACACTGAAGCTTTCTTT	CASSSTRRQGDNTEAFF
TRBD1	TRBV7-9	TRBJ1-5	15	.	TGTGCCAGCAGCTCGGGGACAGGGGGTATCCAGCCCCAGCATTTT	CASSSGTGGIQPQHF